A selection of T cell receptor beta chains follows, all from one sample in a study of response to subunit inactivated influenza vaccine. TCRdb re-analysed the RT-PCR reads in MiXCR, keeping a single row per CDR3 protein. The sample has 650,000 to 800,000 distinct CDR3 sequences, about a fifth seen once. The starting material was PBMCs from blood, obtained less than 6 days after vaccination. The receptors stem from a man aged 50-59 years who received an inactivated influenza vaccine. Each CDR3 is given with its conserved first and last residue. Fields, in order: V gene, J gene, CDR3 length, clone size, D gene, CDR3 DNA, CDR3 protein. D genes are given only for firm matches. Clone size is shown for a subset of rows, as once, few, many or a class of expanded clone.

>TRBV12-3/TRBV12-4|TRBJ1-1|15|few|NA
TGTGCCAGCAGTTTTGGCGGGGGGAAAAACACTGAAGCTTTCTTT
CASSFGGGKNTEAFF
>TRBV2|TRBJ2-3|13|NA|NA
TGTGCCAGCAGTGACGGCGGGGCGGGTACGCAGTATTTT
CASSDGGAGTQYF
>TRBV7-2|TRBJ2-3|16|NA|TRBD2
TGTGCCAGCAGCTTGCGACTAGCGGGAGGCACAGATACGCAGTATTTT
CASSLRLAGGTDTQYF
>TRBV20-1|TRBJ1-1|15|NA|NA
TGCAGTGCCAAACGTGGGGGGAGTGGAATCCCTGAAGCTTTCTTT
CSAKRGGSGIPEAFF
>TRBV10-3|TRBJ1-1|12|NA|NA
TGTGCCACTAGGGAGCTGAACACTGAAGCTTTCTTT
CATRELNTEAFF
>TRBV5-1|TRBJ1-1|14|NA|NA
TGCGCCAGCAGCTCCCAGAGGGTAAAAACTGAAGCTTTCTTT
CASSSQRVKTEAFF
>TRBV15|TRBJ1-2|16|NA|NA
TGTGCCACCAGCAGAGATTTAGGCCCAGGGGACTATGGCTACACCTTC
CATSRDLGPGDYGYTF
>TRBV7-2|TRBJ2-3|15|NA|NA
TGTGCCAGCAGCCACGGCGTCGTCTACACAGATACGCAGTATTTT
CASSHGVVYTDTQYF
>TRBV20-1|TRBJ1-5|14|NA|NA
TGCAGTGCTAGACCGCGCGCGGGCAATCAGCCCCAGCATTTT
CSARPRAGNQPQHF
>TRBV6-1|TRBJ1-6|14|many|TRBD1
TGTGCCAGCAAACGGGACAGGGGTAATTCACCCCTCCACTTT
CASKRDRGNSPLHF
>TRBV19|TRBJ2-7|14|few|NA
TGTGCCACCTCCGAGAGCGGCCTCTCCTACGAGCAGTACTTC
CATSESGLSYEQYF
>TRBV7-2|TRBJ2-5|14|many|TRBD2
TGTGCCAGCAGCTTATACCGGGAGGAGGAGACCCAGTACTTC
CASSLYREEETQYF
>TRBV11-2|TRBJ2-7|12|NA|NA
TGTGCCAGCAGCAAAGGGGAACTCCTTGCCTACTTC
CASSKGELLAYF
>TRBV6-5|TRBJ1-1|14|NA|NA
TGTGCCAGCAGTTATCTCGCCGGGAACACTGAAGCTTTCTTT
CASSYLAGNTEAFF
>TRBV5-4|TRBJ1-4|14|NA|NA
TGTGCCAGCAGCACGGGACGGGTTAATGAAAAACTGTTTTTT
CASSTGRVNEKLFF
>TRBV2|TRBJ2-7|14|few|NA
TGTGCCAGCAGGGGAGACAGGTACTCCTACGAGCAGTACTTC
CASRGDRYSYEQYF
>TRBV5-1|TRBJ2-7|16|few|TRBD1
TGCGCCAGCAGCCGGGGGCAGGGGGCCGACTCCTACGAGCAGTACTTC
CASSRGQGADSYEQYF